The 20 T cell receptor beta chains listed next were all sequenced from one sample in a study of T cells after yellow fever vaccination. TCRdb independently ran MiXCR on the 5' RACE reads; one entry per CDR3 protein. The sample holds around 230,000 distinct CDR3 sequences, approximately 6.8% seen once. The source was CD4+ T cells sorted from PBMCs, collected on the day of the yellow fever booster vaccination. These receptors originate from a man aged 30 to 45 who received the YFV17D yellow fever vaccine.

J is TRBJ2-1 and V is TRBV7-2; maybe TRBD2 (5 bases). Trimming removed 1 base at V and 4 bases at J, with 11 bases between. CDR3 size: 15 residues. Germline CDR1 SGHTA, CDR2 FQGNSA. CDR3 in amino acids: CASSLDGNSYNEQFF. The CDR3 bases are TGTGCCAGCAGCTTAGACGGGAACTCATACAATGAGCAGTTCTTC.

The sample holds a few counts of this clonotype. V and J are TRBV7-6 and TRBJ2-7; maybe TRBD2 (5 bases). V lost 1 base and J 7 bases, leaving 17 bases between the germline ends. The CDR3 extends over 15 amino acids. Germline V gene sequence: CDR1 SGHVS, CDR2 FNYEAQ. The CDR3 spells CASSLVPSSTGEQYF. The DNA of the CDR3 is TGTGCCAGCAGCTTAGTCCCGAGCAGCACGGGGGAGCAGTACTTC.

The V and J genes are TRBV29-1 and TRBJ2-1; D may be TRBD1 (6 bases). Germline V gives CDR1 SQVTM, CDR2 ANQGSEA. CDR3 length: 11 residues. CDR3 sequence: CKGVGYNEQFF. In nucleotides, the CDR3 is TGCAAGGGGGTGGGATACAATGAGCAGTTCTTC.

The chain's CDR3 is CASSQDYYTGELFF. The CDR3 DNA sequence: TGCGCCAGCAGCCAAGATTATTACACCGGGGAGCTGTTTTTT. This rearrangement joins TRBV4-3 to TRBJ2-2, with D uncertain. Trimming took 0 bases from V and 3 from J, leaving 5 bases between them. CDR3 size: 14 residues. Germline V gene sequence: CDR1 LGHNA, CDR2 YSLEER.

The rearrangement joins TRBV12-3 or TRBV12-4 to TRBJ2-1; TRBD2 matches 8 bases. V shed 5 bases, J shed 9 bases, and the junction held 9 bases outside the gene matches. CDR3 size: 14 residues. CDR3 sequence (DNA): TGTGCCAGCAGTGAGCGGGAGCGACAAAGTGAGCAGTTCTTC. Residues: CASSERERQSEQFF.

This clonotype was observed a handful of times. The rearrangement links TRBV4-1 to TRBJ2-2, with 14 bases fitting TRBD2. The V gene's germline CDR1 is MGHRA and CDR2 YSYEKL. V was clipped by 4 bases and J by 2 bases; unmatched bases: 6. This CDR3 contains 18 residues. CDR3 sequence reads: CASSRSGTSGRNTGELFF. In nucleotides, the CDR3 is TGCGCCAGCAGCCGATCCGGGACTAGCGGGAGAAACACCGGGGAGCTGTTTTTT.

This clonotype was counted many times. This chain connects TRBV29-1 to TRBJ1-1, with D possibly being TRBD1 (5 bases). This CDR3 is built from 15 residues. Trimming pared 5 bases from V and 3 bases from J, leaving 19 bases between. Germline-derived CDR1 and CDR2 are SQVTM and ANQGSEA. The CDR3 DNA follows: TGCAGCGTTCGGAAGCTCGACAGCCCATACACTGAAGCTTTCTTT. Protein: CSVRKLDSPYTEAFF. Full variable domain (outside the CDR3, taken from reference TRBV29-1 and TRBJ1-1): SAVISQKPSRDICQRGTSLTIQCQVDSQVTMMFWYRQQPGQSLTLIATANQGSEATYESGFVIDKFPISRPNLTFSTLTVSNMSPEDSSIYLCSVRKLDSPYTEAFFGQGTRLTVV.

This clonotype has at least ten counts. V is TRBV20-1 and J is TRBJ2-3; 8 nucleotides match TRBD2. V was clipped by 6 bases and J by 3 bases; unmatched bases: 8. The CDR3 has 14 amino acids. Per the germline V gene, CDR1 is DFQATT and CDR2 is SNEGSKA (reference sequence). CDR3 residues: CSATGGAGTDTQYF. The CDR3 nucleotides read TGCAGTGCCACCGGGGGGGCGGGGACAGATACGCAGTATTTT.

The chain couples TRBV29-1 to TRBJ2-5; possibly TRBD1 for D (6 bases). Germline V lookup: CDR1 SQVTM, CDR2 ANQGSEA. This CDR3 has 11 residues. V was shortened by 8 bases and J by 7 bases, with 14 bases between the two germline ends. The CDR3 coding sequence is TGCAGCCTTGGCCCCAGGGGGACCCAGTACTTC. It is translated as CSLGPRGTQYF.

This clonotype was counted between two and nine times. The rearrangement uses TRBV20-1 and TRBJ1-5; D uncertain. The CDR3 spans 14 residues. V was cut by 2 bases and J by 5 bases, with 13 bases left in between. Germline V CDR1 and CDR2: DFQATT, SNEGSKA (reference sequence). The CDR3 bases are TGCAGTGCTAGACCTCCTCAGGCTTATCAGCCCCAGCATTTT. Residues: CSARPPQAYQPQHF.

This clonotype was found a few times. This chain uses TRBV7-3 with TRBJ2-1; no clear D. V was trimmed by 1 base and J by 8 bases, leaving 9 bases between them. CDR1 is SGHTA, CDR2 FQGTGA, per germline. The CDR3 sequence is 13 residues long. CDR3 sequence reads: CASSLNGVDEQFF. The CDR3 DNA reads TGTGCCAGCAGCTTAAATGGGGTGGATGAGCAGTTCTTC.

This clonotype was seen many times. V is TRBV5-1 and J is TRBJ2-3; 11 bases agree with TRBD1. Germline V CDR1 and CDR2: SGHRS, YFSETQ. V lost 3 bases to trimming and J lost 3 bases; unmatched junction nucleotides: 3. This CDR3 is built from 15 residues. In nucleotides, the CDR3 is TGCGCCAGCAGCTCCGGACAGGGGGCAACAGATACGCAGTATTTT. Residues: CASSSGQGATDTQYF.

J is TRBJ1-6 and V is TRBV30; tentatively, D is TRBD1 (5 bases). The CDR3 length is 14 residues. The V gene lost 2 bases and the J gene lost 7 bases, with 12 bases spanning the gap. The V gene's germline CDR1 is GTSNPN and CDR2 SVGIG (reference sequence). CDR3 DNA: TGTGCCTGGAGTAAAGAGACAGACAATTCACCCCTCCACTTT. Translated, it gives CAWSKETDNSPLHF.

In this sample, this clonotype turned up a few times. The chain carries TRBV6-5 and TRBJ2-5, with 8 bases aligning to TRBD2. Germline CDR1 is MNHEY and CDR2 is SVGAGI. Germline trimming cut 4 bases from V and 6 bases from J; bases unmatched to any gene: 13. The CDR3 has 16 amino acids. The CDR3 DNA follows: TGTGCCAGCAGTTCCCCCTCCGGGACTAGTCCGCAGACCCAGTACTTC. It codes for CASSSPSGTSPQTQYF.

This clonotype was observed at least ten times. The chain employs TRBV6-1 and TRBJ2-7, with 8 bases identical to TRBD1. Trimming cost V 6 bases and J 6 bases; bases outside gene matches: 7. CDR1 and CDR2 (germline): MNHNS, SASEGT. The CDR3 contains 13 residues. CDR3 in amino acids: CASSPPDRGEQYF. In nucleotides, the CDR3 is TGTGCCAGCAGCCCACCCGACAGGGGCGAGCAGTACTTC.

The sample holds a few counts of this clonotype. The V call is TRBV20-1, the J call TRBJ2-1; TRBD2 matches at 11 bases. Per germline, CDR1 DFQATT and CDR2 SNEGSKA (reference sequence). The CDR3 contains 16 residues. V lost 3 bases to trimming and J lost 0 bases; unmatched junction nucleotides: 4. CDR3 nucleotide sequence: TGCAGTGCTAGGACGGGACTAGCGGTCTCCTACAATGAGCAGTTCTTC. This sequence encodes CSARTGLAVSYNEQFF.

This clonotype was seen repeatedly, ten times or more. The rearrangement links TRBV18 to TRBJ2-1; 7 nucleotides align to TRBD2. The CDR3 spans 15 residues. The germline V gene has CDR1 KGHSH and CDR2 LQKENI. Trimming at V came to 1 base and at J to 4 bases, leaving 4 bases not matched to a gene. CDR3: CASSPQGAGYNEQFF. CDR3 sequence (DNA): TGTGCCAGCTCACCACAGGGAGCGGGATACAATGAGCAGTTCTTC.

In its sample, this clonotype was seen many times. The chain joins TRBV10-1 to TRBJ2-3; 10 bases agree with TRBD1. The CDR3 runs 14 residues. Germline V gene sequence: CDR1 WNHNN, CDR2 SYGVQD (reference sequence). The V and J ends lost 6 bases and 4 bases, in that order; junction bases with no gene match: 4. The CDR3 region is CASRSGQGADTQYF. The CDR3 nucleotides are TGCGCCAGCAGGAGTGGACAGGGGGCAGATACGCAGTATTTT.

The chain has TRBV19 and TRBJ2-2; TRBD2 agrees at 7 bases. The CDR3 loop spans 17 amino acids. V lost 3 bases to trimming and J lost 2 bases; unmatched junction nucleotides: 9. Germline values: CDR1 LNHDA, CDR2 SQIVND (reference sequence). The chain's CDR3 is CASSIRAGVLNTGELFF. Written as DNA, the CDR3 is TGTGCCAGTAGTATTAGGGCGGGGGTCCTCAACACCGGGGAGCTGTTTTTT. The whole variable domain, filled in from reference TRBV19 and TRBJ2-2, reads DGGITQSPKYLFRKEGQNVTLSCEQNLNHDAMYWYRQDPGQGLRLIYYSQIVNDFQKGDIAEGYSVSREKKESFPLTVTSAQKNPTAFYLCASSIRAGVLNTGELFFGEGSRLTVL.

There are many counts of this clonotype. J is TRBJ2-1 and V is TRBV5-1; perhaps TRBD2 as D (7 bases). Per germline, CDR1 SGHRS and CDR2 YFSETQ. The CDR3 runs to 16 residues. V gave up 0 bases and J gave up 1 base, with 11 bases separating them. The CDR3 DNA follows: TGCGCCAGCAGCTTGGGTGCGGGGGCATCCTACAATGAGCAGTTCTTC. It yields the protein CASSLGAGASYNEQFF.